The 20 T cell receptor beta chains reported below all come from one sample, sequenced in a study of T cell responses to AZD1222 COVID-19 vaccine (dated by TCRdb to about 2021). The library was made by the immunoSEQ multiplex PCR assay. TCRdb limited this immuneACCESS table to in-frame rearrangements with V and J called. A share of clones is missing; checked studies link under half to unresolved V genes, and the rest is unexplained. The table for this sample lists about 120,000 clones; around 86% of them were counted only once. Around 1.2% of the sample is held by the ten biggest clonotypes. The sample's time point label, in plain terms: baseline before first vaccination. The starting material was peripheral blood, obtained on day 0 of AZD1222 vaccination. These receptors all stem from an adult in good health.

This clone came up once. The rearrangement links TRBV7-9 to TRBJ2-1; TRBD2 might be the D (5 bases). The V end lost 3 bases, the J end lost 8 bases, and 5 bases lay between the germline ends. This CDR3 spans 11 amino acids. The germline V gene has CDR1 SEHNR and CDR2 FQNEAQ (reference sequence). The CDR3 protein is CASSLEDEQFF. Here the CDR3 DNA reads TGTGCCAGCAGCTTGGAGGATGAGCAGTTCTTC.

This clone appeared a few times. The chain combines TRBV3-1 (or the pseudogene TRBV3-2) with TRBJ1-2; D possibly corresponds to TRBD1 (6 bases). V was pared by 3 bases and J by 7 bases, with 15 bases between. This CDR3 has 14 residues. The V gene's germline CDR1 is LGHDT and CDR2 YNNKEL (reference sequence). CDR3 protein: CASSQGAVSPGYTF. The CDR3 DNA follows: TGTGCCAGCAGCCAGGGGGCGGTGTCCCCTGGCTACACCTTC.

The chain employs TRBV5-4 and TRBJ2-7; TRBD1 matches at 7 bases. The CDR3 has 13 amino acids. V was pared by 4 bases and J by 4 bases, with 5 bases of the junction left unmatched. In germline, CDR1 is SGHNT, CDR2 YYREEE (reference sequence). The CDR3 here is CASSGQVTYEQYF. DNA of the CDR3: TGTGCCAGCAGCGGACAGGTTACTTACGAGCAGTACTTC.

This chain joins TRBV12-3 or TRBV12-4 and TRBJ1-2, with TRBD1 matching over 7 bases. There are 13 residues in the CDR3. V lost 2 bases, J lost 6 bases, and 3 bases stayed unmatched. The CDR3 loop is CASSLRRGNGYTF. Here the CDR3 DNA reads TGTGCCAGCAGTTTACGCAGGGGGAATGGCTACACCTTC.

The chain combines TRBV9 with TRBJ1-2, with D possibly being TRBD1 (6 bases). Germline V CDR1 and CDR2: SGDLS, YYNGEE. Trimming removed 4 bases at V and 4 bases at J, with 20 bases between. This CDR3 is built from 16 residues. Here the CDR3 reads CASSLLGHQTTYGYTF. The CDR3 bases are TGTGCCAGCAGCTTATTGGGACACCAGACAACCTATGGCTACACCTTC.

On this clone itself: Sequence at one end of the junction differs from germline and may be a read error. This chain connects TRBV5-1 to TRBJ2-6, with D perhaps TRBD2 (7 bases). The CDR3 is 16 residues long. Germline assignment: CDR1 SGHRS and CDR2 YFSETQ. This chain's CDR3 is CARSLRGGPGANVLTF. The CDR3 region has the DNA TGCGCCCGCAGCTTGAGGGGGGGACCTGGGGCCAACGTCCTGACTTTC.

The chain carries TRBV5-4 and TRBJ2-5, with D perhaps TRBD1 (5 bases). Germline loops: CDR1 SGHNT, CDR2 YYREEE (reference sequence). Trimming pared 4 bases from V and 6 bases from J, leaving 10 bases between. The CDR3 is 12 residues long. The CDR3 sequence: CASSQTAKTQYF. The CDR3 DNA sequence: TGTGCCAGCAGCCAGACAGCGAAGACCCAGTACTTC.

The V gene is TRBV7-2, the J gene TRBJ2-3; tentatively, D is TRBD2 (6 bases). CDR3 size: 16 residues. Germline CDR1 SGHTA, CDR2 FQGNSA. Between the trimmed V and J ends, which lost 3 bases and 6 bases, there was a span of 19 bases. The chain's CDR3 is CASSLWGPSREDTQYF. The CDR3 region has the DNA TGTGCCAGCAGCTTGTGGGGTCCCTCCCGGGAGGATACGCAGTATTTT. The full variable domain, rest sourced from reference TRBV7-2 and TRBJ2-3, is GAGVSQSPSNKVTEKGKDVELRCDPISGHTALYWYRQSLGQGLEFLIYFQGNSAPDKSGLPSDRFSAERTGGSVSTLTIQRTQQEDSAVYLCASSLWGPSREDTQYFGPGTRLTVL.

The chain employs TRBV6-5 and TRBJ1-5; D remains ambiguous. Germline CDR1 reads MNHEY; CDR2 reads SVGAGI. V shed 4 bases and J shed 6 bases, with 13 bases lying between them. The CDR3 has 14 amino acids. The CDR3 region has the DNA TGTGCCAGCAGTTCCGAGGAGGCGGTTCAGCCCCAGCATTTT. It yields the protein CASSSEEAVQPQHF.

The chain combines TRBV19 with TRBJ1-2; D not resolved. V lost 4 bases, J lost 5 bases, and 17 bases lay in between. CDR1 is LNHDA and CDR2 is SQIVND in the germline V gene (reference sequence). The CDR3 has 15 amino acids. The CDR3 sequence is CASSTGLSPPYGYTF. DNA for the CDR3: TGTGCCAGTAGTACAGGCCTGTCCCCTCCATATGGCTACACCTTC.

CDR3 sequence: CASSLASWYTF. The CDR3, as DNA: TGTGCCAGCAGCTTGGCCTCTTGGTACACCTTC. The chain carries TRBV5-6 and TRBJ1-2; D is uncertain. V lost 0 bases and J lost 11, with 8 bases in between. The CDR3 has 11 amino acids. CDR1 is SGHDT and CDR2 is YYEEEE in the germline V gene.

The J gene is TRBJ1-6, the V gene TRBV9; D uncertain. CDR1 is SGDLS and CDR2 is YYNGEE in the germline V gene. The ends were cut back, 4 bases at V and 8 bases at J, with 22 bases in the middle. The CDR3 sequence is 17 residues long. The CDR3 here is CASSPRVGGVGDSPLHF. For the CDR3, the DNA is TGTGCCAGCAGCCCGAGAGTGGGCGGGGTTGGGGATTCACCCCTCCACTTT.

The rearrangement joins TRBV5-1 to TRBJ1-6; 9 bases are a match to TRBD1. The CDR3 loop spans 16 amino acids. Germline assignment: CDR1 SGHRS and CDR2 YFSETQ. Trimming cost V 2 bases and J 8 bases; bases outside gene matches: 8. The CDR3 here is CASSLAPGQGYSPLHF. The DNA of the CDR3 is TGCGCCAGCAGCTTAGCGCCGGGACAGGGATATTCACCCCTCCACTTT. Variable domain in full (rest from reference TRBV5-1 and TRBJ1-6): KAGVTQTPRYLIKTRGQQVTLSCSPISGHRSVSWYQQTPGQGLQFLFEYFSETQRNKGNFPGRFSGRQFSNSRSEMNVSTLELGDSALYLCASSLAPGQGYSPLHFGNGTRLTVT.

The rearrangement links TRBV4-3 to TRBJ1-6; tentatively, D is TRBD1 (6 bases). The CDR3 is made up of 15 amino acids. Trimming removed 0 bases from V and 7 bases from J, with 10 bases in between. Germline V gene lookup returns CDR1 LGHNA and CDR2 YSLEER. The CDR3 DNA reads as TGCGCCAGCAGCCAAGAGGGACACCCAAATTCACCCCTCCACTTT. It specifies CASSQEGHPNSPLHF.

This chain joins TRBV2 and TRBJ2-7; 9 bases are shared with TRBD1. The CDR3 contains 17 residues. Germline V gene lookup returns CDR1 SNHLY and CDR2 FYNNEI. Trimming at V came to 6 bases and at J to 5 bases, leaving 17 bases not matched to a gene. The CDR3 DNA reads as TGTGCCAGCAGGGTCAGGGCGCGGGGACAGGGTGTCAACGAGCAGTACTTC. This encodes CASRVRARGQGVNEQYF.

The rearrangement uses TRBV6-5 and TRBJ2-5; 7 positions match TRBD1. The CDR3 is 14 amino acids. J gave up 4 bases and V 4 bases, and 6 bases lay outside the gene matches. Germline V gives CDR1 MNHEY, CDR2 SVGAGI. The CDR3 sequence is CASSSSGTAETQYF. CDR3 nucleotide sequence: TGTGCCAGCAGTTCGTCTGGGACAGCAGAGACCCAGTACTTC.

The gene calls are TRBV20-1 and TRBJ2-2; D might be TRBD1 or TRBD2, each matching 5 bases. The CDR3 is 16 amino acids. Germline CDR1 DFQATT, CDR2 SNEGSKA (reference sequence). V was trimmed by 3 bases and J by 7 bases, leaving 21 bases between them. In DNA form, the CDR3 reads TGCAGTGCTAGTGGTGCACCGGGGACCCGCGGCGGGGAGCTGTTTTTT. It yields the protein CSASGAPGTRGGELFF.

The V gene is TRBV4-1, the J gene TRBJ2-2; D unclear. Germline-derived CDR1 and CDR2 are MGHRA and YSYEKL. This CDR3 is 15 amino acids long. With 0 bases removed from V and 4 bases from J, the gap between germline ends came to 9 bases. The CDR3 sequence is CASSQEPTLTGELFF. The CDR3 DNA is TGCGCCAGCAGCCAAGAGCCAACCCTCACCGGGGAGCTGTTTTTT.

The genes are TRBV9 and TRBJ1-2, with unresolved D. Germline loops: CDR1 SGDLS, CDR2 YYNGEE. This CDR3 region has 12 residues. V was shortened by 4 bases and J by 3 bases, with 7 bases between the two germline ends. The CDR3 region is CASSQRDYGYTF. The DNA for the CDR3 is TGTGCCAGCAGCCAACGGGACTATGGCTACACCTTC.

The rearrangement joins TRBV9 to TRBJ2-5; 7 nucleotides agree with TRBD2. The CDR3 is 15 residues long. The V gene's germline CDR1 is SGDLS and CDR2 YYNGEE. Losses at the gene ends were 2 bases for V and 1 base for J; bases not matched to a gene: 5. CDR3 bases: TGTGCCAGCAGCGTCCTGCCTAGCGGCCAAGAGACCCAGTACTTC. Its translation: CASSVLPSGQETQYF.